Listed below are T cell receptor beta chains from one sample, sequenced in a study of cytomegalovirus exposure and HLA in healthy donors. Generated by immunoSEQ multiplex PCR, the TCRdb table keeps only in-frame clones and is missing some. The sample records around 100,000 clones, 80% to 85% being singletons. Material: PBMCs. The source is a man under 40 in good health and CMV-seropositive. Both conserved end residues are part of each CDR3. The D gene is left open where the match is weak. The size of a clone is reported for some rows only, either as once, few or many, or as a class for expanded clones.

D gene: .; J gene: TRBJ2-1; CDR3 length: 11; clone size: .; V gene: TRBV10-3; CDR3 protein: CACEANNEQFF; CDR3 DNA: TGTGCCTGTGAGGCCAACAATGAGCAGTTCTTC
D gene: TRBD2; J gene: TRBJ2-5; CDR3 length: 17; clone size: .; V gene: TRBV19; CDR3 protein: CASSTGSLAGLLETQYF; CDR3 DNA: TGTGCCAGTAGTACCGGAAGTCTAGCGGGGCTATTGGAGACCCAGTACTTC
D gene: TRBD1; J gene: TRBJ1-4; CDR3 length: 13; clone size: once; V gene: TRBV10-3; CDR3 protein: CAIGQGSNEKLFF; CDR3 DNA: TGTGCCATCGGACAGGGGAGTAATGAAAAACTGTTTTTT
D gene: TRBD2; J gene: TRBJ2-5; CDR3 length: 15; clone size: .; V gene: TRBV5-4; CDR3 protein: CASSLGGGRGETQYF; CDR3 DNA: TGTGCCAGCAGCTTGGGGGGCGGGAGAGGGGAGACCCAGTACTTC
D gene: TRBD2; J gene: TRBJ2-7; CDR3 length: 16; clone size: .; V gene: TRBV6-1; CDR3 protein: CASSEILGGALGEQYF; CDR3 DNA: TGTGCCAGCAGTGAAATTCTCGGGGGGGCCCTAGGGGAGCAGTACTTC
D gene: TRBD2; J gene: TRBJ2-1; CDR3 length: 18; clone size: .; V gene: TRBV15; CDR3 protein: CATSRDPSSSGTGYEQFF; CDR3 DNA: TGTGCCACCAGCAGAGACCCCTCCTCTAGCGGGACCGGCTATGAGCAGTTCTTC
D gene: TRBD1; J gene: TRBJ1-1; CDR3 length: 15; clone size: .; V gene: TRBV7-9; CDR3 protein: CASSGRTGLSTEAFF; CDR3 DNA: TGTGCCAGCAGCGGAAGGACAGGGTTGAGCACTGAAGCTTTCTTT
D gene: .; J gene: TRBJ1-1; CDR3 length: 15; clone size: .; V gene: TRBV6-1; CDR3 protein: CASSEARTVNTEAFF; CDR3 DNA: TGTGCCAGCAGTGAAGCACGGACAGTGAACACTGAAGCTTTCTTT
D gene: TRBD1; J gene: TRBJ1-2; CDR3 length: 13; clone size: once; V gene: TRBV2; CDR3 protein: CASRGDSYYGYTF; CDR3 DNA: TGTGCCAGCAGAGGGGACAGCTACTATGGCTACACCTTC
D gene: TRBD1; J gene: TRBJ1-6; CDR3 length: 14; clone size: .; V gene: TRBV19; CDR3 protein: CASRHGQGNSPLHF; CDR3 DNA: TGTGCCAGTAGACACGGACAGGGTAATTCACCCCTCCACTTT
D gene: TRBD1; J gene: TRBJ1-1; CDR3 length: 14; clone size: .; V gene: TRBV4-2; CDR3 protein: CASSSGGSNTEAFF; CDR3 DNA: TGTGCCAGCAGCTCAGGGGGCTCGAACACTGAAGCTTTCTTT
D gene: TRBD1; J gene: TRBJ2-5; CDR3 length: 13; clone size: .; V gene: TRBV12-5; CDR3 protein: CASYFDRAGTQYF; CDR3 DNA: TGTGCTAGTTACTTTGACAGGGCGGGGACCCAGTACTTC
D gene: .; J gene: TRBJ1-5; CDR3 length: 17; clone size: .; V gene: TRBV7-8; CDR3 protein: CASSLARTAYSNQPQHF; CDR3 DNA: TGTGCCAGCAGCTTAGCCCGGACAGCTTATAGCAATCAGCCCCAGCATTTT
D gene: .; J gene: TRBJ2-3; CDR3 length: 15; clone size: .; V gene: TRBV4-1; CDR3 protein: CASSQNSDRGDTQYF; CDR3 DNA: TGCGCCAGCAGCCAAAATTCCGATAGGGGTGATACGCAGTATTTT
D gene: TRBD2; J gene: TRBJ2-1; CDR3 length: 14; clone size: .; V gene: TRBV19; CDR3 protein: CASSGLAGIDEQFF; CDR3 DNA: TGTGCCAGTAGTGGACTAGCGGGGATCGATGAGCAGTTCTTC
D gene: .; J gene: TRBJ2-3; CDR3 length: 16; clone size: .; V gene: TRBV7-2; CDR3 protein: CASSLTGNPPGDTQYF; CDR3 DNA: TGTGCCAGCAGCTTGACAGGCAACCCGCCCGGAGATACGCAGTATTTT
D gene: TRBD1; J gene: TRBJ1-1; CDR3 length: 16; clone size: once; V gene: TRBV7-9; CDR3 protein: CATGTGTGVANTEAFF; CDR3 DNA: TGTGCCACCGGTACCGGGACAGGGGTTGCGAACACTGAAGCTTTCTTT
D gene: .; J gene: TRBJ1-2; CDR3 length: 13; clone size: .; V gene: TRBV5-4; CDR3 protein: CASSRTLADGYTF; CDR3 DNA: TGTGCCAGCAGCAGGACACTTGCAGATGGCTACACCTTC
D gene: TRBD1; J gene: TRBJ1-2; CDR3 length: 14; clone size: few; V gene: TRBV15; CDR3 protein: CATSRAGQGNGYTF; CDR3 DNA: TGTGCCACCAGCAGAGCTGGACAGGGAAACGGCTACACCTTC
D gene: .; J gene: TRBJ1-5; CDR3 length: 13; clone size: .; V gene: TRBV30; CDR3 protein: CAWSPRGGQPQHF; CDR3 DNA: TGTGCCTGGAGTCCACGAGGAGGTCAGCCCCAGCATTTT
D gene: TRBD1; J gene: TRBJ2-3; CDR3 length: 15; clone size: .; V gene: TRBV25-1; CDR3 protein: CASSAGQGGADTQYF; CDR3 DNA: TGTGCCAGCAGTGCGGGACAGGGAGGTGCAGATACGCAGTATTTT
D gene: .; J gene: TRBJ2-7; CDR3 length: 13; clone size: few; V gene: TRBV6-5; CDR3 protein: CASRTPGLHEQYF; CDR3 DNA: TGTGCCAGCAGAACACCAGGGTTACACGAGCAGTACTTC
D gene: .; J gene: TRBJ1-4; CDR3 length: 16; clone size: .; V gene: TRBV5-1; CDR3 protein: CASSPTKNGIREKLFF; CDR3 DNA: TGCGCCAGCAGCCCAACGAAGAACGGGATTCGAGAAAAACTGTTTTTT
D gene: TRBD1; J gene: TRBJ2-7; CDR3 length: 12; clone size: .; V gene: TRBV7-3; CDR3 protein: CASSFPGGEQYF; CDR3 DNA: TGTGCCAGCAGCTTCCCAGGGGGCGAGCAGTACTTC
D gene: .; J gene: TRBJ2-5; CDR3 length: 15; clone size: once; V gene: TRBV5-1; CDR3 protein: CASSLGGVNQETQYF; CDR3 DNA: TGCGCCAGCAGCTTGGGGGGGGTCAACCAAGAGACCCAGTACTTC
D gene: .; J gene: TRBJ1-2; CDR3 length: 13; clone size: .; V gene: TRBV6-6; CDR3 protein: CASRGRPSGGYTF; CDR3 DNA: TGTGCCAGCCGCGGCCGCCCCTCGGGAGGCTACACCTTC
D gene: TRBD2; J gene: TRBJ2-3; CDR3 length: 18; clone size: .; V gene: TRBV7-9; CDR3 protein: CASSLGGTSGSGADTQYF; CDR3 DNA: TGTGCCAGCAGCTTAGGTGGGACTAGCGGGAGTGGGGCAGATACGCAGTATTTT
D gene: .; J gene: TRBJ1-2; CDR3 length: 15; clone size: .; V gene: TRBV5-5; CDR3 protein: CASSLAGFVVYGYTF; CDR3 DNA: TGTGCCAGCAGCTTGGCCGGGTTCGTCGTCTATGGCTACACCTTC
D gene: .; J gene: TRBJ1-3; CDR3 length: 17; clone size: .; V gene: TRBV11-2; CDR3 protein: CASSQSYRAPSGNTIYF; CDR3 DNA: TGTGCCAGCAGCCAGTCATACAGGGCCCCCTCTGGAAACACCATATATTTT